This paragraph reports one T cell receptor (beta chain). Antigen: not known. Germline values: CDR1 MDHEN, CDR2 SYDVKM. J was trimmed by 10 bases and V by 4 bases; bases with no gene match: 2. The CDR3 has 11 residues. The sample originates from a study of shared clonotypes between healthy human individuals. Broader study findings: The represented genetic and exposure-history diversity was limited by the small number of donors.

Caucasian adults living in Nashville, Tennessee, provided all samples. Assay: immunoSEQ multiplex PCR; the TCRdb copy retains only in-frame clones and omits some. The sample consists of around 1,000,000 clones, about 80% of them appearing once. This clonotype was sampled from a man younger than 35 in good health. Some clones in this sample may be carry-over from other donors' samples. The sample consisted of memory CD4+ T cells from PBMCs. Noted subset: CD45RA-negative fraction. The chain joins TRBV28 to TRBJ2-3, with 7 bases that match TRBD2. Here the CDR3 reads CASSSGGPQYF. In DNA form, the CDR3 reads TGTGCCAGCAGTTCGGGAGGTCCGCAGTATTTT.